Many counts were recorded for the clone carrying this T cell receptor (beta chain). Antigen unknown. RNA transcripts were the template, and TCR beta CDR3 regions were amplified from them. HTBI primers served in a first-round RT-PCR, which a second-round multiplex PCR followed. TCRdb itself ran the multiplex PCR reads through MiXCR, one entry per CDR3 protein. The sample carries 500,000 to 600,000 distinct CDR3 sequences, roughly 39% recorded once. This entry belongs to a study of Graves' ophthalmopathy and Graves' hyperthyroidism. The overall study: A follow-up of 18 months without ophthalmopathy meant that hyperthyroidism was stable. Study-wide results and caveats: The model predicted progression of ophthalmopathy with a sensitivity of roughly 66%, and its specificity was 72% to 80%.

Unmatched junction bases numbered 7, after V lost 5 bases and J lost 8 bases. CDR1 SGHVS and CDR2 FQNEAQ come from the germline V gene. The CDR3 sequence is 13 residues long. This TCR was recovered from an adult man with Graves' hyperthyroidism. Sequenced material: peripheral blood or thyroid tissue (not recorded which). The chain links TRBV7-8 to TRBJ1-1, with 8 positions matching TRBD1. The CDR3 DNA is TGTGCCAGCAGCCAGGGGGCTGCCGGGGAAGCTTTCTTT. Its protein is CASSQGAAGEAFF.